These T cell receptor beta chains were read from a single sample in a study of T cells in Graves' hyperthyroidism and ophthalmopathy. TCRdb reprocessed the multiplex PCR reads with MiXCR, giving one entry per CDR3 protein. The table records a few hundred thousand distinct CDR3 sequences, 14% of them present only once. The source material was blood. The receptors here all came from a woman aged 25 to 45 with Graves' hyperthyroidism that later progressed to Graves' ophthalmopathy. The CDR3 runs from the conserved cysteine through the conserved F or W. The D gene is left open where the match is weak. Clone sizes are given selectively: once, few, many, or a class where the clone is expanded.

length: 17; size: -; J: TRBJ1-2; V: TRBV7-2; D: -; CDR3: CASSLPGKGPLAGGYTF; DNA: TGTGCCAGCAGCTTACCTGGGAAGGGCCCCTTAGCGGGTGGCTACACCTTC
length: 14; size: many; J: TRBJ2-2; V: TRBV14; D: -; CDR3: CASSPGRDTGELFF; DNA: TGTGCCAGCAGCCCGGGTAGGGACACCGGGGAGCTGTTTTTT
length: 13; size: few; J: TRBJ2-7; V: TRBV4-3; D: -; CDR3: CASSRDTNYEQYF; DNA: TGCGCCAGCAGCCGGGACACGAACTACGAGCAGTACTTC
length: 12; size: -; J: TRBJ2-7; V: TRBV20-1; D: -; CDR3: CSAPSGVYEQYF; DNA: TGCAGTGCACCCTCCGGGGTTTACGAGCAGTACTTC
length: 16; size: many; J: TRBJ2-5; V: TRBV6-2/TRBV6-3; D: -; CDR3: CASRRGNSGNQETQYF; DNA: TGTGCCAGCAGGAGGGGGAATAGCGGAAACCAAGAGACCCAGTACTTC
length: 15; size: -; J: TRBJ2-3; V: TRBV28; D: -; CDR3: CASSLAGARTDTQYF; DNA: TGTGCCAGCAGCCTCGCGGGGGCGCGTACAGATACGCAGTATTTT
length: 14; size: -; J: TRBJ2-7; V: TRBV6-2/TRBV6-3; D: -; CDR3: CASSYGRGPYKQYF; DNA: TGTGCCAGCAGTTACGGGCGTGGGCCCTACAAGCAGTACTTC
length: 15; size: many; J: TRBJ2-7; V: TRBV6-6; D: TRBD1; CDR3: CASSYPGQGADEQYF; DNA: TGTGCCAGCAGTTACCCGGGACAGGGAGCGGACGAGCAGTACTTC
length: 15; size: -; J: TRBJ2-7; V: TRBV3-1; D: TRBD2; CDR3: CASSHTSGRTNEQYF; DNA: TGTGCCAGCAGCCATACCAGCGGGAGGACGAACGAGCAGTACTTC
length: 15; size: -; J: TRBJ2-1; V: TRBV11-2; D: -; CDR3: CASSLYGLANNEQFF; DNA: TGTGCCAGCAGCTTATACGGGTTAGCAAACAATGAGCAGTTCTTC
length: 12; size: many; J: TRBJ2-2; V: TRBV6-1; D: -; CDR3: CASKGGTGELFF; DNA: TGTGCCAGCAAGGGTGGGACCGGGGAGCTGTTTTTT
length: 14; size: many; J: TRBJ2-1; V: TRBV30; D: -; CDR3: CAWSAPGLDNEQFF; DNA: TGTGCCTGGAGTGCACCGGGCCTCGACAATGAGCAGTTCTTC
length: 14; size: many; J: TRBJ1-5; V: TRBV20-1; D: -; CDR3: CSARAGSSNQPQHF; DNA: TGCAGTGCTAGAGCTGGGAGTAGCAATCAGCCCCAGCATTTT
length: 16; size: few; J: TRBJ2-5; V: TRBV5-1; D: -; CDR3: CASSFEFITAQETQYF; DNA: TGCGCCAGCAGCTTTGAGTTCATAACAGCCCAAGAGACCCAGTACTTC
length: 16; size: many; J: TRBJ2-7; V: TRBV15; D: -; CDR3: CATSRDPGRGSYEQYF; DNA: TGTGCCACCAGCAGAGATCCGGGCAGGGGCTCCTACGAGCAGTACTTC
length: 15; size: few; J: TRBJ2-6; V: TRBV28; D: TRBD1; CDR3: CASGTGHSGANVPTF; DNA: TGTGCCAGCGGGACAGGGCACTCTGGGGCCAACGTCCCGACTTTC
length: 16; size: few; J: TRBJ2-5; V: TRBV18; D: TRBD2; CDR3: CASSRTTTSARMTQYF; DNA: TGTGCCAGCTCACGGACCACAACTAGCGCCCGCATGACCCAGTACTTC
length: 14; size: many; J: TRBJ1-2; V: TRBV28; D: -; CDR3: CASSLPGRFYGYTF; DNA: TGTGCCAGCAGTCTACCCGGACGGTTCTATGGCTACACCTTC
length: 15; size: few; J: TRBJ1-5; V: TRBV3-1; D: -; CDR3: CASSPTGRGNQPQHF; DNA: TGTGCCAGCAGCCCGACAGGAAGGGGCAATCAGCCCCAGCATTTT
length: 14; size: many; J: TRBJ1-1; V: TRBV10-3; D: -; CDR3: CAISESQGYTEAFF; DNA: TGTGCCATCAGTGAGTCTCAGGGATACACTGAAGCTTTCTTT
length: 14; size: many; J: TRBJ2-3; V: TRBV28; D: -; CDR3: CASSSPSYTDTQYF; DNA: TGTGCCAGCAGTTCCCCGTCCTACACAGATACGCAGTATTTT
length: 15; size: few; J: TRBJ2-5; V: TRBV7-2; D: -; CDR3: CASSLERLSPITQYF; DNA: TGTGCCAGCAGCTTAGAGCGGCTCTCCCCCATAACCCAGTACTTC
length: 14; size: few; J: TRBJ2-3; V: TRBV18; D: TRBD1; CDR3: CASSPRDRTDTQYF; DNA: TGTGCCAGCTCACCGCGGGACAGGACAGATACGCAGTATTTT
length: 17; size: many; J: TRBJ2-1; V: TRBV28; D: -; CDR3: CASTLLGRGSSYNEQFF; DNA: TGTGCCAGCACCCTTCTTGGGAGGGGGAGCTCCTACAATGAGCAGTTCTTC
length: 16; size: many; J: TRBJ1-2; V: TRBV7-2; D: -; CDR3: CASSLNGPGSNYGYTF; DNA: TGTGCCAGCAGCTTAAATGGGCCAGGCTCTAACTATGGCTACACCTTC
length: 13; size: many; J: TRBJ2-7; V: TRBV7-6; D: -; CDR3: CASSLDRADEQYF; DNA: TGTGCCAGCAGCTTAGACAGGGCGGATGAGCAGTACTTC
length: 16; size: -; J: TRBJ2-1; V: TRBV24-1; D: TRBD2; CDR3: CATSDGLAGGGSEQFF; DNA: TGTGCCACCAGTGATGGGCTAGCGGGAGGTGGGAGTGAGCAGTTCTTC
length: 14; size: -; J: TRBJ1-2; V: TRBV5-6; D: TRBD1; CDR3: CASSFGTGWNGYTF; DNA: TGTGCCAGCAGCTTCGGGACAGGATGGAATGGCTACACCTTC
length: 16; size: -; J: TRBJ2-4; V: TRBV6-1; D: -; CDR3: CASSAPPDPGENIQYF; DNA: TGTGCCAGCAGTGCCCCCCCTGACCCTGGGGAAAACATTCAGTACTTC
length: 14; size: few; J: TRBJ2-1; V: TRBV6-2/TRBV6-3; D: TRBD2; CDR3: CASSGTSGTNEQFF; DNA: TGTGCCAGCAGTGGGACTAGCGGGACCAATGAGCAGTTCTTC
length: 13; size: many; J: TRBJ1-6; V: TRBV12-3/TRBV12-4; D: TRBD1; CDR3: CASKDRANSPLHF; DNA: TGTGCCAGCAAGGACAGGGCCAATTCACCCCTCCACTTT
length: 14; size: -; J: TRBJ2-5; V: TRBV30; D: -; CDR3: CAWSVSGARETQYF; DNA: TGTGCCTGGAGTGTATCCGGGGCGAGGGAGACCCAGTACTTC
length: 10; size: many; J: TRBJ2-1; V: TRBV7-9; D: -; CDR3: CASSRMEQFF; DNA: TGTGCCAGCAGCCGGATGGAGCAGTTCTTC
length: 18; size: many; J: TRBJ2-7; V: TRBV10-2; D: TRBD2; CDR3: CASSPPGRGLADPYEQYF; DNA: TGCGCCAGCAGTCCCCCGGGAAGAGGACTAGCAGATCCCTACGAGCAGTACTTC
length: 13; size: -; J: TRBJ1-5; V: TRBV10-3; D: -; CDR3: CAISNEPGQPQHF; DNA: TGTGCCATCAGCAACGAACCAGGACAGCCCCAGCATTTT
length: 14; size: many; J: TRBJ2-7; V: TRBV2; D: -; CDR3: CASSQERESYEQYF; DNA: TGTGCCAGCAGCCAGGAGAGGGAGTCCTACGAGCAGTACTTC
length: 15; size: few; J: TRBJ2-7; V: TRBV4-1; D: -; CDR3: CASSQDRLGLYEQYF; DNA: TGCGCCAGCAGCCAAGACCGACTAGGCCTATACGAGCAGTACTTC
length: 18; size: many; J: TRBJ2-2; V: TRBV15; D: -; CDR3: CATSRNWIQAPFTGELFF; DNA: TGTGCCACCAGCAGAAATTGGATCCAGGCTCCTTTCACCGGGGAGCTGTTTTTT
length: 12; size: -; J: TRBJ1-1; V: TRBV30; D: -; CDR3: CAWSVDRTEAFF; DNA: TGTGCCTGGAGTGTGGACAGAACTGAAGCTTTCTTT
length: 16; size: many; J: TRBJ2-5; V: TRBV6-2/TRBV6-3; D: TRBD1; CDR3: CASSFRTGGFQETQYF; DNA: TGTGCCAGCAGTTTTCGGACAGGGGGCTTCCAAGAGACCCAGTACTTC
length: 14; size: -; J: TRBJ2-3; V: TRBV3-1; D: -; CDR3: CASSQADYTDTQYF; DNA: TGTGCCAGCAGCCAAGCGGACTACACAGATACGCAGTATTTT
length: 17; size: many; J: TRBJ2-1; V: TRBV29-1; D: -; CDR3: CSVGGDSLSFRHNEQFF; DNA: TGCAGCGTGGGGGGGGACAGCCTTAGCTTTCGCCACAATGAGCAGTTCTTC
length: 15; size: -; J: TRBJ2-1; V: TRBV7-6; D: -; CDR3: CASSLGGTLAWEQFF; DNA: TGTGCCAGCAGCTTAGGGGGCACACTAGCCTGGGAGCAGTTCTTC
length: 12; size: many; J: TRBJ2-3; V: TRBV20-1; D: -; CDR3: CSARDTQHTQYF; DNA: TGCAGTGCTAGAGATACTCAACATACGCAGTATTTT
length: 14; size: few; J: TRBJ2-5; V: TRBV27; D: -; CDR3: CASRPGLLQETQYF; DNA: TGTGCCAGCAGACCCGGACTCCTCCAAGAGACCCAGTACTTC
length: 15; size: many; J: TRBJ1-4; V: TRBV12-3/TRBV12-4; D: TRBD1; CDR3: CASSFFRGRNEKLFF; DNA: TGTGCCAGCAGTTTCTTCAGGGGGCGGAATGAAAAACTGTTTTTT
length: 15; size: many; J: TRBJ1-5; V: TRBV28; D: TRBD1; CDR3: CASSLFLGQGRPQHF; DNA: TGTGCCAGCAGTTTATTCCTGGGACAGGGACGGCCCCAGCATTTT
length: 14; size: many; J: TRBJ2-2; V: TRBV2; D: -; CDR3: CASNAQGGPGELFF; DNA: TGTGCCAGTAATGCACAGGGAGGGCCCGGGGAGCTGTTTTTT
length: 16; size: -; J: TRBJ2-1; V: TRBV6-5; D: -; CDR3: CASSYVVLGASYEQFF; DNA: TGTGCCAGCAGTTATGTCGTGTTGGGGGCGAGCTACGAGCAGTTCTTC
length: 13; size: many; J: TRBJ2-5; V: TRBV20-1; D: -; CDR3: CSARSGFVETQYF; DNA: TGCAGTGCTAGATCAGGGTTTGTGGAGACCCAGTACTTC
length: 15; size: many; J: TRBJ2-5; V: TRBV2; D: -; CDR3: CASGGGSGREETQYF; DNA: TGTGCCAGCGGGGGGGGCTCGGGGCGGGAAGAGACCCAGTACTTC
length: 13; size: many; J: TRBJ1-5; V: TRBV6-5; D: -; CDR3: CASSYLGDQPQHF; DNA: TGTGCCAGCAGTTACTTGGGGGACCAGCCCCAGCATTTT
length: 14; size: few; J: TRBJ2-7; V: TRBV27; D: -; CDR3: CASSFPRLTYEQYF; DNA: TGTGCCAGCAGTTTCCCGCGTTTAACCTACGAGCAGTACTTC
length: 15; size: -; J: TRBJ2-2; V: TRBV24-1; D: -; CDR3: CATSDLVGNTGELFF; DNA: TGTGCCACCAGTGATTTGGTGGGGAACACCGGGGAGCTGTTTTTT
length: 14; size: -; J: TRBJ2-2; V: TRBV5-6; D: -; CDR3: CASSLGTQGAQLFF; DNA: TGTGCCAGCAGCTTGGGGACACAGGGAGCCCAGCTGTTTTTT
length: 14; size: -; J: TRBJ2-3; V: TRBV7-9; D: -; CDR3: CASSLGQDADTQYF; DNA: TGTGCCAGCAGCTTAGGGCAGGACGCAGATACGCAGTATTTT
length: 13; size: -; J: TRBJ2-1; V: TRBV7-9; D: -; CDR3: CASSLGTPDKQFF; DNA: TGTGCCAGCAGCCTTGGGACGCCCGACAAGCAGTTCTTC
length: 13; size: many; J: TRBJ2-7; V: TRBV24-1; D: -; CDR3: CATSDLTGAEQYF; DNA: TGTGCCACCAGTGATTTAACTGGAGCCGAGCAGTACTTC
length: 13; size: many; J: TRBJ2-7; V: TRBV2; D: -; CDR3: CASRGDGFYEQYF; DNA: TGTGCCAGCAGGGGGGACGGATTCTACGAGCAGTACTTC